These T cell receptor beta chains were read from a single sample in a study of technical replicates of blood from a few donors. Here immunoSEQ multiplex PCR was the method, and the copy in TCRdb shows in-frame clones only, minus some. The sample has 75,000 to 95,000 clones; under 95% are singletons. Material for sequencing was T cells isolated from PBMCs. All receptors come from a human donor in good health. Both conserved end residues are trimmed from each CDR3. Each record gives: CDR3 length, J gene, V gene, clone size, CDR3 protein. Only some rows state a clone size, as once, few, many or a class for expanded clones.

>12|TRBJ2-7|TRBV5-4|-
ASSPGGGTYEQY
>11|TRBJ2-5|TRBV6-1|-
ASSDFALRTQY
>12|TRBJ2-7|TRBV5-1|-
ASSLGQSPYEQY
>12|TRBJ2-5|TRBV5-6|few
ATMGQGLQETQY
>11|TRBJ1-4|TRBV7-9|-
ASSLAQTEKLF
>11|TRBJ2-5|TRBV28|-
ASGQGGQETQY
>13|TRBJ2-7|TRBV7-2|-
ASSPLAGKAYEQY
>14|TRBJ2-1|TRBV10-1|-
ASSDVPGGAFGEQF
>12|TRBJ1-2|TRBV12-5|-
ASGGDSSIYGYT
>11|TRBJ2-1|TRBV25-1|-
ASGGQAYNEQF
>13|TRBJ2-7|TRBV27|-
ASSSPTGSSYEQY
>14|TRBJ1-2|TRBV30|-
AWSVPSARAYYGYT
>15|TRBJ2-3|TRBV27|-
ASSLSGGYPSTDTQY
>12|TRBJ2-7|TRBV6-5|-
ASSPQGFDYEQY
>11|TRBJ2-3|TRBV30|-
AWSEVGHRTQY
>13|TRBJ1-1|TRBV19|-
ASSWALLGVSEAF
>12|TRBJ1-2|TRBV7-9|-
ASSPEGANYGYT
>13|TRBJ1-2|TRBV2|-
ASSDGMTGYYGYT
>13|TRBJ2-3|TRBV6-5|once
ASTETSRPTDTQY
>13|TRBJ2-3|TRBV30|-
AWRSTSGGTDTQY
>10|TRBJ1-2|TRBV29-1|-
SVAPGNYGYT
>11|TRBJ2-3|TRBV2|-
ASSLAGADTQY
>13|TRBJ2-5|TRBV29-1|-
SVASRGSGQETQY
>14|TRBJ2-2|TRBV7-6|-
ASSSKTAGIPGELF
>9|TRBJ2-2|TRBV29-1|-
SVVIFGELF
>12|TRBJ2-7|TRBV4-2|-
ASSPGESGLEQY
>16|TRBJ2-4|TRBV14|-
ASSQRQGGELAKNIQY
>13|TRBJ2-7|TRBV4-1|once
ASRDRDRVSYEQY
>11|TRBJ1-2|TRBV27|-
ASSLNRAYGYT
>14|TRBJ2-1|TRBV5-1|-
ASSLPVRQGFDEQF
>10|TRBJ2-2|TRBV30|-
AWSVQGRGLF
>12|TRBJ1-2|TRBV11-2|-
ASSRGQGSYGYT
>13|TRBJ1-2|TRBV4-1|-
ASSQGGLRNYGYT
>14|TRBJ1-2|TRBV6-1|-
ASSGGLRTGGYGYT
>12|TRBJ1-2|TRBV29-1|-
SVEGEQGWYGYT
>12|TRBJ1-1|TRBV4-1|-
ASSQENRLTEAF
>13|TRBJ2-1|TRBV5-1|-
ASSLAQSFLNEQF
>12|TRBJ1-2|TRBV30|-
AWSPGTGRYGYT
>16|TRBJ2-7|TRBV28|-
ASGGQGASGHTPYEQY
>12|TRBJ2-7|TRBV28|-
ASRGTPLADEQY
>13|TRBJ1-2|TRBV9|-
ASTRGTAEPYGYT
>12|TRBJ2-1|TRBV11-2|-
ASSLDRDINEQF
>13|TRBJ1-1|TRBV4-1|-
ASSQGLTGGGEAF
>13|TRBJ1-1|TRBV9|-
ASSVGRAVNTEAF
>12|TRBJ2-7|TRBV29-1|once
SAIFPNPYYEQY
>12|TRBJ2-5|TRBV11-2|-
ASSLYSGEQTQY
>13|TRBJ1-5|TRBV9|-
ASSVGGATVQPQH
>14|TRBJ1-2|TRBV5-4|-
ASSPLPNSGGYGYT
>12|TRBJ2-5|TRBV5-1|-
ASSSDSTQETQY
>13|TRBJ1-1|TRBV6-5|-
ASSYSRQGTAEAF
>11|TRBJ1-2|TRBV30|-
AWSDRGVYGYT
>13|TRBJ2-4|TRBV13|-
ASSFKSTSGDIQY
>15|TRBJ1-1|TRBV4-1|-
ASSQVISTGGKAEAF
>12|TRBJ2-1|TRBV19|-
ATKKGLPRNEQF
>12|TRBJ2-4|TRBV28|-
ASSRGGTKNIQY
>18|TRBJ2-2|TRBV4-2|-
ASSQDKGLAATPNTGELF